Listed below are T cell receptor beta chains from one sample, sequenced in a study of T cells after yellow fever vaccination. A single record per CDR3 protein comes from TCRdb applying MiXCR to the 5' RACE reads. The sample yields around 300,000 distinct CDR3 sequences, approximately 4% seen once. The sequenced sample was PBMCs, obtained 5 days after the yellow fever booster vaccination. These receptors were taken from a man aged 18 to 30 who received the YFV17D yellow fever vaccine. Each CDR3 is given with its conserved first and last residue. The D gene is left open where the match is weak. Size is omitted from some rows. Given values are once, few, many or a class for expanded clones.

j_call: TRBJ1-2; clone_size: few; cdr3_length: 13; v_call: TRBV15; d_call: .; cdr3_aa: CATSSDGNYGYTF; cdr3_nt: TGTGCCACCAGCAGCGACGGAAACTATGGCTACACCTTC
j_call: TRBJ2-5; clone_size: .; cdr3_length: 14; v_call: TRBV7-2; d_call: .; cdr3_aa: CASSPDAGQETQYF; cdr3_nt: TGTGCCAGCAGCCCGGACGCAGGGCAAGAGACCCAGTACTTC
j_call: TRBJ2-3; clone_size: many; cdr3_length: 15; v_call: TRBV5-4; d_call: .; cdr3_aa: CASSLSMSGADTQYF; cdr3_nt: TGTGCCAGCAGCTTGAGCATGTCAGGAGCAGATACGCAGTATTTT
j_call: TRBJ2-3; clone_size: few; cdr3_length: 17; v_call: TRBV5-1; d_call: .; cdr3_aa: CASSYRTTVWSTDTQYF; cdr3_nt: TGCGCCAGCAGCTACCGAACGACAGTCTGGAGCACAGATACGCAGTATTTT
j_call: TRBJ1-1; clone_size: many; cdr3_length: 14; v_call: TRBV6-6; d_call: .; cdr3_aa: CASSPGPANTEAFF; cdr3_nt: TGTGCCAGCAGTCCGGGACCGGCGAACACTGAAGCTTTCTTT
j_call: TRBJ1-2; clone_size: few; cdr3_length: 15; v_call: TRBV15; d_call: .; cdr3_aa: CATSRDPRVPYGYTF; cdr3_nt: TGTGCCACCAGCAGAGATCCCAGGGTCCCGTATGGCTACACCTTC
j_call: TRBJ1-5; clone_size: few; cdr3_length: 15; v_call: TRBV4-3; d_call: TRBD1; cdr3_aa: CASSQGTGHNQPQHF; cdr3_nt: TGCGCCAGCAGCCAAGGGACAGGCCACAATCAGCCCCAGCATTTT
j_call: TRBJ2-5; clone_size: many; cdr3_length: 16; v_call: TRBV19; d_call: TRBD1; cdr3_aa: CASSIYNRGRGETQYF; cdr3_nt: TGTGCCAGTAGTATATATAACAGGGGCCGTGGGGAGACCCAGTACTTC
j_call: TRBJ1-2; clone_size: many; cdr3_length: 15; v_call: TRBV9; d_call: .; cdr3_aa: CASSVHWTYDYGYTF; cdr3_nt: TGTGCCAGCAGCGTTCATTGGACGTATGACTATGGCTACACCTTC
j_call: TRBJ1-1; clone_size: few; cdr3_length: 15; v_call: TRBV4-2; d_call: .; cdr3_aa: CASSQFTDGRTEAFF; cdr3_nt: TGTGCCAGCAGCCAATTCACCGATGGACGGACTGAAGCTTTCTTT
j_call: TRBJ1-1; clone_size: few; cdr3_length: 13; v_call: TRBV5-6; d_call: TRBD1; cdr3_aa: CASSKTGGLEAFF; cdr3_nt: TGTGCCAGCAGCAAGACAGGGGGCCTCGAAGCTTTCTTT
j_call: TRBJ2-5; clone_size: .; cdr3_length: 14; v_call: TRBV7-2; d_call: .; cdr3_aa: CASSPNGGGETQYF; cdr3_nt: TGTGCCAGCAGCCCCAACGGGGGCGGGGAGACCCAGTACTTC
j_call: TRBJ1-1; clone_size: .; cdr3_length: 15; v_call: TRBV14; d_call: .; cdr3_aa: CASSQGITGNTEAFF; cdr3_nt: TGTGCCAGCAGCCAAGGTATTACTGGGAACACTGAAGCTTTCTTT
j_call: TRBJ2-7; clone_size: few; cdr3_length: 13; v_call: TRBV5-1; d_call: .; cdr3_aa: CASSFVGDNEQYF; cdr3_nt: TGCGCCAGCAGCTTTGTAGGGGACAATGAGCAGTACTTC
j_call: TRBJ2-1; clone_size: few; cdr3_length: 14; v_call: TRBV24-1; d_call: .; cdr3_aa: CATSDLSPDNEQFF; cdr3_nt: TGTGCCACCAGTGATTTATCCCCAGACAATGAGCAGTTCTTC
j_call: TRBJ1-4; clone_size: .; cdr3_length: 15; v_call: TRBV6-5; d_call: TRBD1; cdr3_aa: CASSHLTGIKEKLFF; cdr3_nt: TGTGCCAGCAGTCACTTGACAGGGATTAAGGAAAAACTGTTTTTT
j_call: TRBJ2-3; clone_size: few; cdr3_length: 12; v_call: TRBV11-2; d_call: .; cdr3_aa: CASSRGGDTQYF; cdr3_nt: TGTGCCAGCAGCAGAGGGGGAGATACGCAGTATTTT
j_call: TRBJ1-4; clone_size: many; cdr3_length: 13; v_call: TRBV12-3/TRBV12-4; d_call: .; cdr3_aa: CASTEQGSQKLFF; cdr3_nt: TGTGCCAGCACCGAACAGGGTAGTCAAAAACTGTTTTTT
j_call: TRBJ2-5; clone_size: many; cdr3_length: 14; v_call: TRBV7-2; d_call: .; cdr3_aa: CASSWTRDQETQYF; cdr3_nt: TGTGCCAGCAGCTGGACGAGGGACCAAGAGACCCAGTACTTC
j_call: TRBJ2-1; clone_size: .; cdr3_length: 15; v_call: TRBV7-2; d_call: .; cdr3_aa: CASSLPDSIFHEQFF; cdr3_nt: TGTGCCAGCAGCCTCCCGGACAGCATATTCCATGAGCAGTTCTTC
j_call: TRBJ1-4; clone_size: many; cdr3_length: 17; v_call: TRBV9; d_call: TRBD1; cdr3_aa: CASSARTGETPNEKLFF; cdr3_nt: TGTGCCAGCAGCGCCAGGACAGGGGAAACCCCAAATGAAAAACTGTTTTTT
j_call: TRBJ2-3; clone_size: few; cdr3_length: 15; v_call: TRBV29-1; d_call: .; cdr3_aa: CSVGLWGRGGDTQYF; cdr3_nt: TGCAGCGTTGGGCTGTGGGGCAGGGGCGGCGATACGCAGTATTTT
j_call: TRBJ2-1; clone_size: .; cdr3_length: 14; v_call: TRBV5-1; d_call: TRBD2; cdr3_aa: CASSLGLAGKGQFF; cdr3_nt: TGCGCCAGCAGCTTGGGACTAGCGGGGAAGGGGCAGTTCTTC
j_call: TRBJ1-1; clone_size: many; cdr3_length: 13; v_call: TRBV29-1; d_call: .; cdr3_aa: CSVELGRGTEAFF; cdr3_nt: TGCAGCGTTGAACTAGGGCGCGGAACTGAAGCTTTCTTT
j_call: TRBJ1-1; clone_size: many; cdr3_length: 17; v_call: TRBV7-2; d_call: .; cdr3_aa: CASSSARDHGTRSEAFF; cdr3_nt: TGTGCCAGCAGCTCGGCGCGGGATCACGGGACAAGAAGTGAAGCTTTCTTT
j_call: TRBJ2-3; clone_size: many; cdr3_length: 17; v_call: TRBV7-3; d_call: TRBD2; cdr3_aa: CASSPRGGRTLTDTQYF; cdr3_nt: TGTGCCAGCAGCCCCCGGGGGGGACGGACCCTCACAGATACGCAGTATTTT
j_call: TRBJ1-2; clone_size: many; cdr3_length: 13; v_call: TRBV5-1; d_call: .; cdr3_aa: CASSAGPSYGYTF; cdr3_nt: TGCGCCAGCAGCGCTGGACCTAGCTATGGCTACACCTTC
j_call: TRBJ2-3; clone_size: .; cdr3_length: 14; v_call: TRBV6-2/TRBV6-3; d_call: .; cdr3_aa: CASRPGPVTDTQYF; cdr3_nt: TGTGCCAGCAGACCTGGGCCAGTCACAGATACGCAGTATTTT
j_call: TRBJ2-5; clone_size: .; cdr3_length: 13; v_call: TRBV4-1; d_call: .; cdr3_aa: CASSPIGRETQYF; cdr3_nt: TGCGCCAGCAGCCCCATAGGAAGAGAGACCCAGTACTTC
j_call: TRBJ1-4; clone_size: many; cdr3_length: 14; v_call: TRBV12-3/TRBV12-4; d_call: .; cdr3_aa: CASSLRQGFEKLFF; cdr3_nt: TGTGCCAGCAGTTTACGGCAGGGTTTCGAAAAACTGTTTTTT
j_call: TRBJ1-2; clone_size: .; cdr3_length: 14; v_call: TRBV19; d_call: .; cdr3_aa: CASSLGTTNYGYTF; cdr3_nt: TGTGCCAGTAGTCTTGGGACAACCAACTATGGCTACACCTTC
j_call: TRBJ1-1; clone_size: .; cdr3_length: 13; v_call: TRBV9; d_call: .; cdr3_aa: CASSETAGTEAFF; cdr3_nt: TGTGCCAGCAGCGAGACAGCTGGCACTGAAGCTTTCTTT
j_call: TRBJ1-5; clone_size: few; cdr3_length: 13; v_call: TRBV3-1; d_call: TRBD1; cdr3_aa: CASSQGTGQPQHF; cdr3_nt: TGTGCCAGCAGCCAGGGGACAGGGCAGCCCCAGCATTTT
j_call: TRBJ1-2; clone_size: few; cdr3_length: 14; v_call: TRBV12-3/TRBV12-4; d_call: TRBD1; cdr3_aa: CASSFRNRGYGYTF; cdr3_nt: TGTGCCAGCAGTTTTCGGAACAGGGGCTATGGCTACACCTTC
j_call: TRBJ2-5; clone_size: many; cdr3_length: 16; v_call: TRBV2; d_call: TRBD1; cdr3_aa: CASWTGGFPTLETQYF; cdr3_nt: TGTGCCAGCTGGACAGGGGGCTTTCCAACCCTAGAGACCCAGTACTTC
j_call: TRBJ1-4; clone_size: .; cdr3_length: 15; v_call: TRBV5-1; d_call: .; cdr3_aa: CASRLGSQYNEKLFF; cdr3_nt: TGCGCCAGCAGACTTGGGTCCCAGTATAATGAAAAACTGTTTTTT
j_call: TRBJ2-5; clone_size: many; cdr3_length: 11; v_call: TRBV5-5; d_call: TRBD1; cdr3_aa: CASSLGTGRYF; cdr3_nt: TGTGCCAGCAGCTTGGGGACAGGGAGGTACTTC
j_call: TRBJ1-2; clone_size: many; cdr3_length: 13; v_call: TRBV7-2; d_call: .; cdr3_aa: CASSLDLNYGYTF; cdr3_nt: TGTGCCAGCAGCTTAGATCTCAACTATGGCTACACCTTC
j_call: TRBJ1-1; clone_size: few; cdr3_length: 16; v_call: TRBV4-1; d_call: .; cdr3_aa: CASSPEGSGQNTEAFF; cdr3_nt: TGCGCCAGCAGCCCCGAGGGGTCAGGGCAGAACACTGAAGCTTTCTTT
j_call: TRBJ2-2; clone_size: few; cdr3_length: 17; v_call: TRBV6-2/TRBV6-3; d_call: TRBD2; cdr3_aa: CASSYMGLAGNTGELFF; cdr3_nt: TGTGCCAGCAGTTACATGGGACTAGCGGGGAACACCGGGGAGCTGTTTTTT
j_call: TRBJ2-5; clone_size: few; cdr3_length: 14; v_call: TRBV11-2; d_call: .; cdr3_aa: CASSLRTGSETQYF; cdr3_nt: TGTGCCAGCAGCTTGAGAACAGGGTCAGAGACCCAGTACTTC
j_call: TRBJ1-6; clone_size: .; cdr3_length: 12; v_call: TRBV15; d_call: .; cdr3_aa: CATSSENSPLHF; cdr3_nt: TGTGCCACCAGCAGCGAAAATTCACCCCTCCACTTT
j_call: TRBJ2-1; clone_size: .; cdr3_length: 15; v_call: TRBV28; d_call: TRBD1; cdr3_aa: CASTPGTASYNEQFF; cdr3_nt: TGTGCCAGCACCCCCGGGACAGCCTCCTACAATGAGCAGTTCTTC
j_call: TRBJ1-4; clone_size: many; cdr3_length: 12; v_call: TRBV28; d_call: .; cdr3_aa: CASSSSHRKLFF; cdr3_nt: TGTGCCAGCAGTTCGTCACATCGGAAACTGTTTTTT
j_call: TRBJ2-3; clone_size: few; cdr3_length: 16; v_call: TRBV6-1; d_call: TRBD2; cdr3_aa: CASSVLAGANTDTQYF; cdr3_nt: TGTGCCAGCAGTGTTCTAGCGGGGGCGAACACAGATACGCAGTATTTT
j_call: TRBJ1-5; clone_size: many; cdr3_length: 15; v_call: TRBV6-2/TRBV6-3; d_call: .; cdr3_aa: CASSPPDRFNQPQHF; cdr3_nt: TGTGCCAGCAGCCCGCCGGACCGCTTCAATCAGCCCCAGCATTTT
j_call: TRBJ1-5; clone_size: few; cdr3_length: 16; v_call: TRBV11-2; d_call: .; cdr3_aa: CASSLALGGYNQPQHF; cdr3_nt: TGTGCCAGCAGCTTAGCTCTGGGGGGATACAATCAGCCCCAGCATTTT
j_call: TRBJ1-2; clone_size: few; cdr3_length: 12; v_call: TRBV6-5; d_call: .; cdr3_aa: CASASRNYGYTF; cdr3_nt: TGTGCCAGCGCGAGTAGGAACTATGGCTACACCTTC
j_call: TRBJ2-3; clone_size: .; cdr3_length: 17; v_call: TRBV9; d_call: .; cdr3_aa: CASSVEGSSKGTDTQYF; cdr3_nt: TGTGCCAGCAGCGTAGAGGGGAGCTCCAAAGGCACAGATACGCAGTATTTT
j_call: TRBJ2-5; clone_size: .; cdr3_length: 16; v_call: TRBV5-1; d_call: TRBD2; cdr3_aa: CASSFGTSGEGETQYF; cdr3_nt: TGCGCCAGCAGCTTCGGGACTAGCGGTGAGGGGGAGACCCAGTACTTC
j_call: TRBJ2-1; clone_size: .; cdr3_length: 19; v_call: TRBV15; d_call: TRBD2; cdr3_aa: CATRNGLAGGYSSYNEQFF; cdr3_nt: TGTGCCACCAGAAACGGACTAGCGGGGGGTTACAGCTCCTACAATGAGCAGTTCTTC
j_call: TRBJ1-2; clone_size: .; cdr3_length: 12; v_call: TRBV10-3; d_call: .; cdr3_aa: CAISGASYGYTF; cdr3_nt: TGTGCCATCAGCGGGGCTTCATATGGCTACACCTTC
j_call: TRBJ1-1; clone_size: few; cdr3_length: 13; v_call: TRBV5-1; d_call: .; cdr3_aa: CASSLKRETEAFF; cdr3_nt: TGCGCCAGCAGCCTGAAAAGGGAGACTGAAGCTTTCTTT
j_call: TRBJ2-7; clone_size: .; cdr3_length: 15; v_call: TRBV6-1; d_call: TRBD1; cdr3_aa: CASVGTGGYSYEQYF; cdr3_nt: TGTGCCAGCGTCGGGACAGGGGGATATAGCTACGAGCAGTACTTC
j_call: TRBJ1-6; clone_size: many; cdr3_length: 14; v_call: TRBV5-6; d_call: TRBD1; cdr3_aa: CASSSRDRDSPLHF; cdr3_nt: TGTGCCAGCAGCTCCAGGGACAGGGATTCACCCCTCCACTTT